These 25 T cell receptor beta chains were sequenced from one sample in a study of post-analysis software for immune sequencing data. Findings and limits, study-wide: Among 5 or 6 TRBV segments more frequent in patients than controls were TRBV5-6, TRBV5-1 and TRBV20-1.

Unique molecular identifiers were carried by the TCR beta cDNA libraries. In TCRdb, the PCR reads were re-called with MiXCR into one record per CDR3 protein. This table holds about half a million distinct CDR3 sequences, roughly 45% found once. The antigens for these receptors are not known. The sample comprised blood. Receptors originate from a girl under 18 with multiple sclerosis.

CDR3: CASSLAHRGSNYGYTF. Written as DNA, the CDR3 is TGCGCCAGCAGCTTGGCCCACAGGGGATCCAACTATGGCTACACCTTC. The chain recombines TRBV5-1 with TRBJ1-2, with 7 bases aligning to TRBD1. Germline-derived CDR1 and CDR2 are SGHRS and YFSETQ. The CDR3 has 16 amino acids. Trimming took 0 bases from V and 2 from J; bases not matched to a gene: 7.

The J gene is TRBJ1-1, the V gene TRBV29-1; D uncertain. The CDR3 loop spans 13 amino acids. Germline assignment: CDR1 SQVTM and CDR2 ANQGSEA. Trimming cost V 4 bases and J 2 bases, with 11 bases left between them. Here the CDR3 reads CSVALKFNTEAFF. As DNA, the CDR3 is TGCAGCGTTGCCCTCAAATTTAACACTGAAGCTTTCTTT. Looking up the rest from reference TRBV29-1 and TRBJ1-1 gives the full variable domain: SAVISQKPSRDICQRGTSLTIQCQVDSQVTMMFWYRQQPGQSLTLIATANQGSEATYESGFVIDKFPISRPNLTFSTLTVSNMSPEDSSIYLCSVALKFNTEAFFGQGTRLTVV.

The rearrangement uses TRBV5-1 and TRBJ2-1; TRBD2 matches 9 bases. This CDR3 is built from 16 residues. Germline-derived CDR1 and CDR2 are SGHRS and YFSETQ. Trimming took 1 base from V and 7 from J; bases not matched to a gene: 9. The DNA for the CDR3 is TGCGCCAGCAGCTTGTTCCTTAGCGGGGGACGGAATGAGCAGTTCTTC. This gives the protein CASSLFLSGGRNEQFF.

The chain carries TRBV29-1 and TRBJ1-1; weak D call: TRBD1 (5 bases). CDR3 length equals 15 residues. Trimming stripped 4 bases from V and 4 bases from J, with 19 bases between. Germline CDR1 and CDR2: SQVTM and ANQGSEA. CDR3 amino acids: CSVARPAGKTTEAFF. CDR3 coding DNA: TGCAGCGTTGCCAGGCCAGCAGGGAAGACCACTGAAGCTTTCTTT.

Only a few counts were recorded for this clonotype. The chain couples TRBV29-1 to TRBJ1-5; TRBD1 is a possible D gene (5 bases). The ends were cut back, 7 bases at V and 1 base at J, with 11 bases in the middle. CDR1 is SQVTM and CDR2 is ANQGSEA in the germline V gene. The CDR3 spans 13 residues. The CDR3, as DNA: TGCAGCGCAATGGGGGGAAGCAATCAGCCCCAGCATTTT. This gives the protein CSAMGGSNQPQHF.

CDR3: CASSSPGTVYSNQPQHF. The CDR3 DNA follows: TGTGCCAGCAGTTCCCCCGGGACAGTCTATAGCAATCAGCCCCAGCATTTT. The rearrangement uses TRBV28 and TRBJ1-5; 7 positions agree with TRBD1. CDR1 is MDHEN and CDR2 is SYDVKM in the germline V gene. V lost 4 bases, J lost 0 bases, and 9 bases stayed unmatched. This CDR3 has 17 amino acids.

To note about this clonotype: An end of the junction does not agree with germline; a read error may underlie this. The gene calls are TRBV15 and TRBJ1-6; the D is unclear. The germline gives CDR1 LNHNV, CDR2 YYDKDF (reference sequence). The CDR3 is 15 amino acids. The CDR3 DNA reads TGTGCCACCGGCAGAGTTAGGGCAGCTAATTCACCCCTCCACTTT. Its translation: CATGRVRAANSPLHF.

This chain links TRBV12-3 or TRBV12-4 with TRBJ1-4, with TRBD1 matching 7 bases. This CDR3 region has 15 residues. The V and J ends lost 6 bases and 2 bases, in that order; junction bases with no gene match: 6. The CDR3 protein is CASRAFRGTNEKLFF. In DNA form, the CDR3 reads TGTGCCAGCAGAGCTTTCAGGGGGACTAATGAAAAACTGTTTTTT.

The sample holds a few counts of this clonotype. The rearrangement links TRBV12-3 or TRBV12-4 to TRBJ1-2; D is possibly TRBD1 (6 bases). There are 12 residues in the CDR3. V was clipped by 5 bases and J by 5 bases, with 9 bases between them. The CDR3 reads CASSAGTYGYTF. As DNA, the CDR3 is TGTGCCAGCAGTGCCGGGACATATGGCTACACCTTC.

The chain combines TRBV27 with TRBJ2-1, with D perhaps matching TRBD2 (6 bases). Looked up from germline, CDR1 is MNHEY and CDR2 is SMNVEV (reference sequence). The CDR3 is 16 amino acids. Trimming pared 4 bases from V and 0 bases from J, leaving 13 bases between. The CDR3 protein is CASSSPRRDSYNEQFF. Here the CDR3 DNA reads TGTGCCAGCAGTTCCCCTCGGCGGGACTCCTACAATGAGCAGTTCTTC.

There are a few counts of this clonotype. V gene TRBV5-1 combines with J gene TRBJ1-6, with 11 bases aligning to TRBD1. After removal of 4 bases from V and 8 bases from J, the junction contained 5 bases not matched to a gene. The germline gives CDR1 SGHRS, CDR2 YFSETQ. The CDR3 has 15 amino acids. CDR3 residues: CASSQWGQGDSPLHF. CDR3 DNA sequence: TGCGCCAGCAGCCAGTGGGGACAGGGGGATTCACCCCTCCACTTT.

The chain employs TRBV7-9 and TRBJ1-1; perhaps TRBD1 as D (6 bases). The CDR3 is 12 amino acids. In germline, CDR1 is SEHNR, CDR2 FQNEAQ (reference sequence). Deletions cut 1 base from V and 11 bases from J, with 11 bases between. CDR3 region: CASSLVGGRAFF. The CDR3 DNA reads as TGTGCCAGCAGCTTAGTAGGGGGGAGGGCTTTCTTT.

This clonotype was detected ten times or more. The CDR3 protein is CATSDGGGYEQYF. In DNA, the CDR3 is TGTGCCACCAGTGACGGGGGCGGCTACGAGCAGTACTTC. The rearrangement uses TRBV24-1 and TRBJ2-7; perhaps D is TRBD1 or TRBD2 (6 bases each). This CDR3 has 13 residues. Germline CDR1 and CDR2: KGHDR and SFDVKD. Trimming took off 4 bases at V and 3 bases at J, with 9 bases between the two ends.

This chain uses TRBV5-1 with TRBJ1-2; D call uncertain. Trimming stripped 0 bases from V and 4 bases from J, with 10 bases between. The germline gives CDR1 SGHRS, CDR2 YFSETQ. There are 14 residues in the CDR3. CDR3 sequence: CASSLGATSYGYTF. The CDR3 DNA reads TGCGCCAGCAGCTTGGGGGCGACAAGCTATGGCTACACCTTC.

This clonotype appeared a few times. The chain has TRBV11-2 and TRBJ2-7; TRBD2 agrees at 7 bases. Germline-derived CDR1 and CDR2 are SGHAT and FQNNGV. V lost 1 base to trimming and J lost 2 bases; unmatched junction nucleotides: 5. This CDR3 has 15 amino acids. The CDR3 nucleotides are TGTGCCAGCAGCTTAGCCGGGAGGAAAACCTACGAGCAGTACTTC. Its translation: CASSLAGRKTYEQYF.

This chain connects TRBV29-1 to TRBJ1-1, with D unclear. The CDR3 is 13 residues long. Germline values: CDR1 SQVTM, CDR2 ANQGSEA. V was trimmed by 5 bases and J by 1 base, leaving 11 bases between them. CDR3 nucleotide sequence: TGCAGCGTTACGGCGGGTGGGAACACTGAAGCTTTCTTT. It encodes CSVTAGGNTEAFF.

V gene TRBV5-1 combines with J gene TRBJ2-7; tentative D call: TRBD2 (5 bases). Trimming shortened V by 0 bases and J by 3 bases, and 10 bases separated the two germline ends. Germline loops: CDR1 SGHRS, CDR2 YFSETQ. This CDR3 region has 14 residues. In DNA, the CDR3 is TGCGCCAGCAGCTTGGTCACGGGGAGCTACGAGCAGTACTTC. Translation: CASSLVTGSYEQYF.

This clonotype has more than one count but fewer than ten. The gene calls are TRBV20-1 and TRBJ2-1; 8 bases fit TRBD2. V trimming: 7 bases; J trimming: 2 bases; junction bases outside the gene matches: 4. The germline V gene has CDR1 DFQATT and CDR2 SNEGSKA (reference sequence). There are 13 residues in the CDR3. CDR3 in amino acids: CSGEREPYNEQFF. The DNA for the CDR3 is TGCAGTGGGGAGCGGGAGCCCTACAATGAGCAGTTCTTC.

The gene calls are TRBV12-3 or TRBV12-4 and TRBJ2-1, with a tentative D call TRBD2 (6 bases). The CDR3 sequence is 15 residues long. Trimming removed 6 bases at V and 6 bases at J, with 18 bases between. CDR3 in DNA: TGTGCCAGCAGCACCTGGGAGGCCGGGGGCAATGAGCAGTTCTTC. As protein: CASSTWEAGGNEQFF.

V is TRBV27 and J is TRBJ2-3; D perhaps matches TRBD2 (6 bases). The CDR3 totals 16 residues. V lost 1 base and J 5 bases, leaving 16 bases between the germline ends. Looked up from germline, CDR1 is MNHEY and CDR2 is SMNVEV (reference sequence). CDR3 in DNA: TGTGCCAGCAGTTTATGGGGGGTAGCGGTAGGAGATACGCAGTATTTT. Protein: CASSLWGVAVGDTQYF.

The CDR3 loop reads CASSVPGLVYEQYF. CDR3 DNA: TGTGCCAGCAGTGTGCCGGGACTAGTCTACGAGCAGTACTTC. The gene calls are TRBV28 and TRBJ2-7; 8 positions agree with TRBD2. Germline V CDR1 and CDR2: MDHEN, SYDVKM. CDR3 length: 14 residues. V lost 5 bases, J lost 3 bases, and 6 bases stayed unmatched.

This clonotype was counted a few times. The V and J genes are TRBV29-1 and TRBJ2-5, with D possibly matching TRBD2 (6 bases). This CDR3 is built from 11 residues. In germline, CDR1 is SQVTM, CDR2 ANQGSEA. CDR3 bases: TGCTGCGGGGCAGTACAAGAGACCCAGTACTTC. This encodes CCGAVQETQYF.

This chain links TRBV3-1 with TRBJ2-1; 10 bases map to TRBD2. The V gene end was trimmed by 4 bases and the J gene end by 7 bases; junction bases not matched to a gene: 7. The CDR3 length is 15 residues. The germline V gene has CDR1 LGHDT and CDR2 YNNKEL (reference sequence). The CDR3 sequence: CASSRGTSAGNEQFF. As DNA, the CDR3 is TGTGCCAGCAGCCGCGGGACTAGCGCTGGGAATGAGCAGTTCTTC.

Ten or more counts support this clonotype. CDR3 sequence (DNA): TGTGCCAGCAGCTCCAGAGGGAGTGATACGCAGTATTTT. Translated, it gives CASSSRGSDTQYF. This chain joins TRBV7-2 and TRBJ2-3, with D maybe TRBD2 (5 bases). This CDR3 is built from 13 residues. From germline, CDR1 is SGHTA and CDR2 FQGNSA. V lost 4 bases and J 6 bases, leaving 11 bases between the germline ends.

This clonotype was seen a few times. The rearrangement uses TRBV20-1 and TRBJ2-7, with a weak D call TRBD1 (5 bases). The CDR3 is 14 residues long. The V end was cut by 1 base, the J end by 2 bases, with 12 bases between. Germline-derived CDR1 and CDR2 are DFQATT and SNEGSKA (reference sequence). CDR3 nucleotides: TGCAGTGCTAGAGCGTTCCAGGGCACCTACGAGCAGTACTTC. This encodes CSARAFQGTYEQYF.